This TCR beta chain came from a study of T cell repertoires and HLA-DP antigens. Study as a whole: Transduced HeLa cells presented HLA-DP to CD4+ T cells.

As regards this clone: What it binds is not known.

CDR3 length: 17 residues. V gave up 0 bases and J gave up 9 bases; unmatched junction bases: 10. The V gene's germline CDR1 is SGHRS and CDR2 YFSETQ. The primer mix covered 54 TRBV segments and 13 TRBJ segments. Assay: immunoSEQ multiplex PCR; the TCRdb copy retains only in-frame clones and omits some. The sample lists some 110,000 clones, roughly 92% seen once, with under 0.35% in the top ten. The receptor was isolated from a woman in her late teens or twenties in good health and CMV-seronegative. The gene calls are TRBV5-1 and TRBJ2-1; 12 bases align to TRBD2. The sequencing sample was made of CD4+ T cells from PBMCs. CDR3 nucleotides: TGCGCCAGCAGCTTGGGAGGTCTAGCGGGGGGGTCAGGTGAGCAGTTCTTC. Translation gives CASSLGGLAGGSGEQFF.